A selection of T cell receptor beta chains follows, all from one sample in a study of shared clonotypes between healthy human individuals. Sequenced by immunoSEQ multiplex PCR; TCRdb stores in-frame clones only, minus some. The table records 1 million to 1.3 million clones, around 78% of them present only once. Sample: memory CD4+ T cells from PBMCs. The receptor set was obtained from a man between 18 and 35 years old in good health. Some clones in this sample may be carry-over from other donors' samples. Each CDR3 is given with its conserved first and last residue. Each record gives: CDR3 protein, J gene, V gene, D gene, clone size. A D gene is named only where the DNA matches it firmly. Rows may omit the clone size; those that give it use once, few, many or a size class.

CDR3 protein: CASSLDRGAEAFF
J gene: TRBJ1-1
V gene: TRBV5-8
D gene: TRBD1
clone size: .

CDR3 protein: CASSETVSNQPQHF
J gene: TRBJ1-5
V gene: TRBV28
D gene: .
clone size: .

CDR3 protein: CASSFGGGETQYF
J gene: TRBJ2-5
V gene: TRBV5-1
D gene: .
clone size: once

CDR3 protein: CASSRTSGRPGGQETQYF
J gene: TRBJ2-5
V gene: TRBV5-1
D gene: TRBD2
clone size: .

CDR3 protein: CASSFRDRTYEQYF
J gene: TRBJ2-7
V gene: TRBV7-2
D gene: TRBD1
clone size: .

CDR3 protein: CASSRTGGDYEQYF
J gene: TRBJ2-7
V gene: TRBV6-5
D gene: TRBD1
clone size: once

CDR3 protein: CASSSTGLTYNEQFF
J gene: TRBJ2-1
V gene: TRBV5-1
D gene: .
clone size: few

CDR3 protein: CASILRGSFQETQYF
J gene: TRBJ2-5
V gene: TRBV5-8
D gene: .
clone size: .

CDR3 protein: CASSPEWARHSGNTIYF
J gene: TRBJ1-3
V gene: TRBV7-6
D gene: .
clone size: .

CDR3 protein: CASSPSRGQEKLFF
J gene: TRBJ1-4
V gene: TRBV18
D gene: TRBD1
clone size: .

CDR3 protein: CASSFRGLDEQYF
J gene: TRBJ2-7
V gene: TRBV7-2
D gene: .
clone size: once

CDR3 protein: CASRGSGTTQYF
J gene: TRBJ2-3
V gene: TRBV10-1
D gene: TRBD2
clone size: .

CDR3 protein: CASSLLLSRDEQFF
J gene: TRBJ2-1
V gene: TRBV4-1
D gene: .
clone size: once

CDR3 protein: CASSLYRSDTQYF
J gene: TRBJ2-3
V gene: TRBV5-6
D gene: .
clone size: .

CDR3 protein: CASSQGLAGGPYEQYF
J gene: TRBJ2-7
V gene: TRBV5-1
D gene: TRBD2
clone size: .

CDR3 protein: CASSLTSGGRAQYF
J gene: TRBJ2-4
V gene: TRBV5-1
D gene: TRBD2
clone size: .

CDR3 protein: CASTYFPDTQYF
J gene: TRBJ2-3
V gene: TRBV2
D gene: .
clone size: .

CDR3 protein: CASSEPGYEQFF
J gene: TRBJ2-1
V gene: TRBV2
D gene: .
clone size: .

CDR3 protein: CASSLTPTNTEAFF
J gene: TRBJ1-1
V gene: TRBV7-2
D gene: .
clone size: .

CDR3 protein: CASSLEINYEQYF
J gene: TRBJ2-7
V gene: TRBV7-2
D gene: .
clone size: .

CDR3 protein: CSVDRQGGSTDTQHF
J gene: .
V gene: TRBV29-1
D gene: TRBD1
clone size: .

CDR3 protein: CASSLGIGYEQYF
J gene: TRBJ2-7
V gene: TRBV7-2
D gene: .
clone size: once

CDR3 protein: CASSERTEFF
J gene: TRBJ2-1
V gene: TRBV2
D gene: .
clone size: .

CDR3 protein: CASSIGQGSTDTQYF
J gene: TRBJ2-3
V gene: TRBV19
D gene: TRBD1
clone size: few

CDR3 protein: CASSRRTASPNQTQYF
J gene: TRBJ2-5
V gene: TRBV7-8
D gene: .
clone size: .

CDR3 protein: CASKRDRGQTEAFF
J gene: TRBJ1-1
V gene: TRBV6-6
D gene: TRBD1
clone size: .

CDR3 protein: CATSRDGRQGNEKLFF
J gene: TRBJ1-4
V gene: TRBV15
D gene: .
clone size: .

CDR3 protein: CASSEVPAPPGELFF
J gene: TRBJ2-2
V gene: TRBV2
D gene: .
clone size: .

CDR3 protein: CASSLSGRGSNYEQYF
J gene: TRBJ2-7
V gene: TRBV28
D gene: TRBD1
clone size: .

CDR3 protein: CASSDSYRNLEAFF
J gene: TRBJ1-1
V gene: TRBV6-4
D gene: .
clone size: .

CDR3 protein: CASSWPPGAIYGYTF
J gene: TRBJ1-2
V gene: TRBV5-8
D gene: .
clone size: .

CDR3 protein: CASSGGLGKYNEQFF
J gene: TRBJ2-1
V gene: TRBV6-6
D gene: TRBD2
clone size: few

CDR3 protein: CAISKDPSSYEQYF
J gene: TRBJ2-7
V gene: TRBV10-3
D gene: .
clone size: .

CDR3 protein: CASSLAGANVLTF
J gene: TRBJ2-6
V gene: TRBV7-3
D gene: .
clone size: .

CDR3 protein: CASGGSDGYTF
J gene: TRBJ1-2
V gene: TRBV12-5
D gene: .
clone size: few

CDR3 protein: CASRKGPGNTIYF
J gene: TRBJ1-3
V gene: TRBV2
D gene: .
clone size: .